These T cell receptor beta chains were read from a single sample in a study of PD-1 blockade in classical Hodgkin lymphoma. TCRdb keeps only in-frame clones here, not all; method: immunoSEQ multiplex PCR. The repertoire holds some 31,000 clones, with 94% as singletons. Sequencing used peripheral blood mononuclear cells (PBMCs). The receptors derive from a human donor with classical Hodgkin lymphoma. Both conserved end residues are part of each CDR3. D genes are given only for firm matches. Clone size is shown for a subset of rows, as once, few, many or a class of expanded clone.

>.|16|TRBJ2-3|TRBV10-3|.
TGTGCCATCAGCCCCCGCTCTGTAGGGGGCACAGATACGCAGTATTTT
CAISPRSVGGTDTQYF
>.|16|TRBJ1-4|TRBV21-1|.
TGTGCCAGCAGCGCCGAACCGTTGCTTCCTAATGAAAAACTGTTTTTT
CASSAEPLLPNEKLFF
>.|17|TRBJ2-3|TRBV9|.
TGTGCCAGCAGCGTGGCCCCGGTGCGAACCAGCACAGATACGCAGTATTTT
CASSVAPVRTSTDTQYF
>.|13|TRBJ1-6|TRBV18|.
TGTGCCAGCTCACCGGACCCCCCCGGGGCCCTCCACTTT
CASSPDPPGALHF
>.|12|TRBJ2-1|TRBV11-2|.
TGTGCCAGCAGCTATGGCGAGGATGAGCAGTTCTTC
CASSYGEDEQFF
>TRBD2|14|TRBJ2-5|TRBV27|.
TGTGCCAGCAGTTCTCTAGCGGGAGGAGAGACCCAGTACTTC
CASSSLAGGETQYF
>TRBD1|15|TRBJ1-5|TRBV6-5|.
TGTGCCAGCAGTTCGGACAGGGCAAGCAATCAGCCCCAGCATTTT
CASSSDRASNQPQHF
>.|12|TRBJ2-5|TRBV30|.
TGTGCCTGGAGGACGTTGGGGGGGACCCAGTACTTC
CAWRTLGGTQYF
>.|14|TRBJ1-3|TRBV28|.
TGTGCCAGCAGCCCGACAGGCTCTGGAAACACCATATATTTT
CASSPTGSGNTIYF
>.|13|TRBJ2-1|TRBV5-1|.
TGCGCCAGCAGCTTGGCTGGCAACAATGAGCAGTTCTTC
CASSLAGNNEQFF
>.|15|TRBJ2-1|TRBV27|once
TGTGCCAGCAGTTTACAGGGGCCCTCCTACAATGAGCAGTTCTTC
CASSLQGPSYNEQFF
>TRBD1|13|TRBJ2-7|TRBV10-3|.
TGTGCCATCAGTGGAACAGGGGTCTACGAGCAGTACTTC
CAISGTGVYEQYF
>.|11|TRBJ2-7|TRBV30|.
TGTGCCTGGAGTGTCCCCGACGAGCAGTACTTC
CAWSVPDEQYF
>TRBD1|14|TRBJ1-6|TRBV5-4|.
TGTGCCAGCAGCTCCGGGACAGGCGTTTCACCCCTCCACTTT
CASSSGTGVSPLHF
>.|16|TRBJ2-1|TRBV6-4|.
TGTGCCAGCAGTGACGGGGGGGCTAGCCCCTACAATGAGCAGTTCTTC
CASSDGGASPYNEQFF
>.|16|TRBJ1-3|TRBV5-8|.
TGTGCCAGCAGCTTTGGAAAAGTGTCCTCTGGAAACACCATATATTTT
CASSFGKVSSGNTIYF
>.|15|TRBJ2-1|TRBV7-8|.
TGTGCCAGCAGCCCCAACCGACAGAGGCTCAATGAGCAGTTCTTC
CASSPNRQRLNEQFF